Below are 29 T cell receptor beta chains sequenced from a single sample in a study of blood T cell repertoires in COVID-19. TCRdb keeps only in-frame clones here, not all; method: immunoSEQ multiplex PCR. The sample records over 30,000 clones, over 90% being singletons. Sequencing was carried out using peripheral blood. Receptors were obtained from a human donor in a cohort sampled during active COVID-19.

The CDR3 region has the DNA TGTGCCAGCAGCCCCCAGGGACTTGGCTACGAGCAGTACTTC. It codes for CASSPQGLGYEQYF. The J gene is TRBJ2-7, the V gene TRBV7-9; D might be TRBD2 (6 bases). Looked up from germline, CDR1 is SEHNR and CDR2 is FQNEAQ (reference sequence). V was cut by 5 bases and J by 3 bases, with 14 bases left in between. CDR3 length equals 14 residues. The variable domain in full, with the rest retrieved from reference TRBV7-9 and TRBJ2-7, is DTGVSQNPRHKITKRGQNVTFRCDPISEHNRLYWYRQTLGQGPEFLTYFQNEAQLEKSRLLSDRFSAERPKGSFSTLEIQRTEQGDSAMYLCASSPQGLGYEQYFGPGTRLTVT.

The chain combines TRBV11-1 with TRBJ2-7, with a weak D call TRBD1 (6 bases). Germline CDR1 SGHAT, CDR2 FQDESV (reference sequence). This CDR3 spans 15 amino acids. V lost 6 bases and J 2 bases, leaving 17 bases between the germline ends. CDR3 DNA: TGTGCCAGCAGTGGTGAAACGGGACATACCTACGAGCAGTACTTC. Translated: CASSGETGHTYEQYF.

The rearrangement links TRBV10-3 to TRBJ2-7; D gene ambiguous. V shed 3 bases and J shed 4 bases, with 7 bases lying between them. Germline V gene lookup returns CDR1 ENHRY and CDR2 SYGVKD. The CDR3 consists of 12 residues. The CDR3 DNA reads as TGTGCCATCAGTGATAACGGGTACGAGCAGTACTTC. Residues: CAISDNGYEQYF.

This chain connects TRBV5-4 to TRBJ2-3; 7 nucleotides line up with TRBD2. The CDR3 runs to 14 residues. Germline-derived CDR1 and CDR2 are SGHNT and YYREEE (reference sequence). V lost 1 base, J lost 7 bases, and 6 bases stayed unmatched. CDR3 sequence: CASSLTTGGNTQYF. As DNA, the CDR3 is TGTGCCAGCAGCTTGACTACGGGAGGAAATACGCAGTATTTT.

Note on this clone: An end of the junction differs from the germline gene, which may be a read error. The rearrangement joins TRBV19 to TRBJ2-1, with TRBD2 identical over 8 bases. Germline V gene data show CDR1 as LNHDA and CDR2 as SQIVND (reference sequence). The CDR3 totals 15 residues. For the CDR3, the DNA is TGTGCCAGTAAATCCACTAGCGGCTATTACAGTGAGCAGTTCTTC. It is translated as CASKSTSGYYSEQFF.

This clone appeared a single time. V gene TRBV28 combines with J gene TRBJ2-1; 9 bases are a match to TRBD2. The V gene end was trimmed by 2 bases and the J gene end by 6 bases; junction bases not matched to a gene: 8. This CDR3 is built from 16 residues. Germline V gives CDR1 MDHEN, CDR2 SYDVKM. The CDR3: CASSLVVSGSGNEQFF. The CDR3, as DNA: TGTGCCAGCAGTTTAGTAGTTAGCGGGAGCGGCAATGAGCAGTTCTTC.

This chain connects TRBV5-6 to TRBJ1-3; the D is unclear. Germline CDR1 reads SGHDT; CDR2 reads YYEEEE. V shed 4 bases and J shed 1 base, with 12 bases lying between them. The CDR3 loop spans 15 amino acids. The CDR3 region is CASSQGLTSGNTIYF. The CDR3 region has the DNA TGTGCCAGCAGCCAAGGACTGACTTCTGGAAACACCATATATTTT. Supplemented by reference TRBV5-6 and TRBJ1-3, the full variable domain reads DAGVTQSPTHLIKTRGQQVTLRCSPKSGHDTVSWYQQALGQGPQFIFQYYEEEERQRGNFPDRFSGHQFPNYSSELNVNALLLGDSALYLCASSQGLTSGNTIYFGEGSWLTVV.

In this sample, this clone turned up once. V and J are TRBV28 and TRBJ1-3; the D is unclear. V lost 6 bases to trimming and J lost 3 bases, with 15 bases between them. The CDR3 consists of 15 residues. The germline V gene encodes CDR1 MDHEN and CDR2 SYDVKM. The CDR3 DNA is TGTGCCAGCAGGTCGGTCCGCACTGGTGGAAACACCATATATTTT. Its translation: CASRSVRTGGNTIYF.

The CDR3 bases are TGTGCCAGCAGGCCTGGACAGTTAAACATTCAGTACTTC. It encodes CASRPGQLNIQYF. The V and J genes are TRBV6-5 and TRBJ2-4, with D perhaps matching TRBD1 (6 bases). V lost 6 bases, J lost 6 bases, and 12 bases lay in between. This CDR3 is 13 amino acids long. The germline CDR1 and CDR2 sequences are MNHEY and SVGAGI.

The CDR3 sequence: CASSRTGLGETQYF. As DNA, the CDR3 is TGTGCCAGCAGTCGGACAGGGTTGGGGGAGACCCAGTACTTC. The J gene is TRBJ2-5, the V gene TRBV28; 8 bases map to TRBD1. The CDR3 is 14 residues long. Per the germline V gene, CDR1 is MDHEN and CDR2 is SYDVKM. J was trimmed by 5 bases and V by 5 bases; bases with no gene match: 7. Based on the CDR3 plus reference TRBV28 and TRBJ2-5, the full variable domain is DVKVTQSSRYLVKRTGEKVFLECVQDMDHENMFWYRQDPGLGLRLIYFSYDVKMKEKGDIPEGYSVSREKKERFSLILESASTNQTSMYLCASSRTGLGETQYFGPGTRLLVL.

This chain connects TRBV14 to TRBJ1-3; 7 bases line up with TRBD1. CDR1 is SGHDN, CDR2 FVKESK, per germline. The CDR3 contains 14 residues. V lost 4 bases, J lost 0 bases, and 0 bases stayed unmatched. The CDR3 DNA sequence: TGTGCCAGCAGCCCAGGGGGCTCTGGAAACACCATATATTTT. Its translation: CASSPGGSGNTIYF.

CDR3 sequence: CASSSSTGSSYNEQFF. The CDR3 nucleotides are TGTGCCAGCAGTTCTTCAACAGGAAGCTCCTACAATGAGCAGTTCTTC. The V and J genes are TRBV28 and TRBJ2-1; TRBD1 might be the D (5 bases). This CDR3 has 16 amino acids. The V end lost 4 bases, the J end lost 0 bases, and 13 bases lay between the germline ends. CDR1 and CDR2 from the germline V gene are MDHEN and SYDVKM.

The rearrangement links TRBV6-4 to TRBJ2-1; 11 nucleotides line up with TRBD2. Germline-derived CDR1 and CDR2 are MRHNA and SNTAGT. Germline trimming cut 5 bases from V and 8 bases from J; bases unmatched to any gene: 5. CDR3 length: 14 amino acids. CDR3 residues: CASSRLAGKDEQFF. Here the CDR3 DNA reads TGTGCCAGCAGTCGACTAGCGGGAAAAGATGAGCAGTTCTTC.

Here the CDR3 reads CASSESGRGFSTQHF. The CDR3 DNA sequence: TGTGCCAGCAGTGAATCTGGGCGGGGATTCTCGACCCAGCATTTT. The genes are TRBV25-1 and TRBJ1-5; D is undetermined. The CDR3 has 15 amino acids. Trimming left V 1 base short and J 11 bases short, with 18 bases between. Germline loops: CDR1 MGHDK, CDR2 SYGVNS.

This sequence joins TRBV19 and TRBJ2-1; maybe TRBD2 (6 bases). From germline, CDR1 is LNHDA and CDR2 SQIVND (reference sequence). The CDR3 contains 15 residues. V was shortened by 6 bases and J by 0 bases, with 12 bases between the two germline ends. The CDR3 is CASSRDSSSYNEQFF. CDR3 bases: TGTGCCAGTAGCCGGGACTCTAGCTCCTACAATGAGCAGTTCTTC.

This clone was found a few times. The chain joins TRBV7-9 to TRBJ2-7; 7 bases fit TRBD1. After removal of 5 bases from V and 2 bases from J, the junction contained 9 bases not matched to a gene. The CDR3 has 15 residues. The germline V gene has CDR1 SEHNR and CDR2 FQNEAQ (reference sequence). In DNA, the CDR3 is TGTGCCAGCAGCAATCGGACAGGCCCAACCTACGAGCAGTACTTC. Translating it yields CASSNRTGPTYEQYF.

The genes are TRBV6-2 or TRBV6-3 and TRBJ2-1, with 14 nucleotides matching TRBD2. Germline CDR1 MNHEY, CDR2 SVGEGT. This CDR3 has 17 residues. The J segment lost 4 bases and the V segment lost 2 bases, leaving 4 bases of the junction unmatched. The CDR3 DNA is TGTGCCAGCAGTTACCCCCGACTAGCGGGAGGGTACAATGAGCAGTTCTTC. It specifies CASSYPRLAGGYNEQFF.

The CDR3 spells CASSWTGAGQPQHF. Here the CDR3 DNA reads TGCGCCAGCAGCTGGACAGGGGCCGGTCAGCCCCAGCATTTT. The chain joins TRBV5-1 to TRBJ1-5; TRBD1 agrees at 9 bases. Germline V gene lookup returns CDR1 SGHRS and CDR2 YFSETQ. The J segment lost 6 bases and the V segment lost 3 bases, leaving 4 bases of the junction unmatched. The CDR3 contains 14 residues.

The rearrangement uses TRBV7-6 and TRBJ2-7; TRBD2 agrees at 10 bases. CDR1 is SGHVS, CDR2 FNYEAQ, per germline. The CDR3 spans 15 residues. V lost 4 bases, J lost 0 bases, and 3 bases stayed unmatched. The DNA of the CDR3 is TGTGCCAGCAGCTCCGCTAGCGGGAGCTCCTACGAGCAGTACTTC. It encodes CASSSASGSSYEQYF.

This chain connects TRBV30 to TRBJ2-5; a weak D match, TRBD1 (6 bases). This CDR3 is 15 amino acids long. Germline CDR1 is GTSNPN and CDR2 is SVGIG (reference sequence). Trimming stripped 5 bases from V and 1 base from J, with 17 bases between. CDR3 sequence reads: CAWLTLQGIQETQYF. The CDR3 nucleotides are TGTGCCTGGCTCACATTACAGGGAATCCAAGAGACCCAGTACTTC.

The V gene is TRBV7-2, the J gene TRBJ2-5, with 11 bases that match TRBD2. Losses at the gene ends were 5 bases for V and 5 bases for J; bases not matched to a gene: 7. The CDR3 consists of 15 residues. Looked up from germline, CDR1 is SGHTA and CDR2 is FQGNSA. CDR3 region: CASSKGLAVPETQYF. DNA for the CDR3: TGTGCCAGCAGCAAGGGACTAGCGGTGCCTGAGACCCAGTACTTC.

The chain is built from TRBV6-6 and TRBJ2-3; D is unresolved. Germline CDR1 and CDR2: MNHNY and SVGAGI (reference sequence). The ends were cut back, 7 bases at V and 3 bases at J, with 20 bases in the middle. This CDR3 is built from 16 residues. CDR3 coding DNA: TGTGCCAGCATGGGCGCCTCCGTCCAAGGTACAGATACGCAGTATTTT. Translation: CASMGASVQGTDTQYF.

The V call is TRBV7-9, the J call TRBJ2-5; TRBD2 matches 9 bases. Trimming at V came to 5 bases and at J to 5 bases, leaving 6 bases not matched to a gene. This CDR3 is built from 14 residues. CDR1 SEHNR and CDR2 FQNEAQ come from the germline V gene (reference sequence). DNA of the CDR3: TGTGCCAGCAGCCAAGGGACTAGCTGGGAGACCCAGTACTTC. Translating gives CASSQGTSWETQYF.

The chain carries TRBV15 and TRBJ2-7; TRBD2 agrees at 10 bases. The CDR3 is 13 amino acids. V shed 11 bases and J 0 bases; nucleotides not matched to a gene: 4. Germline V gene sequence: CDR1 LNHNV, CDR2 YYDKDF (reference sequence). CDR3 nucleotides: TGTGCCGTACGGACTAGCGGCTCCTACGAGCAGTACTTC. Amino acid sequence: CAVRTSGSYEQYF.

V usage is TRBV5-1 and J usage is TRBJ2-1; no reliable D call. V dropped 4 bases and J dropped 0 bases, with 11 bases sitting between them. CDR1 and CDR2 (germline): SGHRS, YFSETQ. The CDR3 is made up of 15 amino acids. The CDR3 nucleotides are TGCGCCAGCAGCCTTGGTACCGGCTCCTACAATGAGCAGTTCTTC. Amino acids: CASSLGTGSYNEQFF.

This chain joins TRBV4-1 and TRBJ1-5; TRBD1 might be the D (5 bases). V was pared by 0 bases and J by 7 bases, with 19 bases between. Per the germline V gene, CDR1 is MGHRA and CDR2 is YSYEKL. This CDR3 comprises 17 residues. The CDR3 nucleotides are TGCGCCAGCAGCCAAGAGCGGGGGGATAAACCGCGGCAGCCCCAGCATTTT. Protein product: CASSQERGDKPRQPQHF.

The J gene is TRBJ2-6, the V gene TRBV5-4; 10 nucleotides align to TRBD2. From germline, CDR1 is SGHNT and CDR2 YYREEE (reference sequence). Germline trimming cut 0 bases from V and 2 bases from J; bases unmatched to any gene: 8. This CDR3 is built from 19 residues. CDR3 residues: CASSLVRLAGVAGANVLTF. In nucleotides, the CDR3 is TGTGCCAGCAGCTTGGTTCGGCTAGCGGGAGTAGCTGGGGCCAACGTCCTGACTTTC. Drawing the rest from reference TRBV5-4 and TRBJ2-6, the complete variable domain is ETGVTQSPTHLIKTRGQQVTLRCSSQSGHNTVSWYQQALGQGPQFIFQYYREEENGRGNFPPRFSGLQFPNYSSELNVNALELDDSALYLCASSLVRLAGVAGANVLTFGAGSRLTVL.

This rearrangement joins TRBV6-6 to TRBJ2-7; TRBD2 aligns across 11 bases. The V gene's germline CDR1 is MNHNY and CDR2 SVGAGI (reference sequence). Germline trimming cut 6 bases from V and 5 bases from J; bases unmatched to any gene: 6. CDR3 length: 14 amino acids. The CDR3 DNA sequence: TGTGCCAGCAGGGAGGGACTAGCGGCACACGAGCAGTACTTC. Its translation is CASREGLAAHEQYF.

The rearrangement uses TRBV5-1 and TRBJ1-4; D call uncertain. There are 14 residues in the CDR3. Trimming removed 0 bases at V and 4 bases at J, with 7 bases between. The germline V gene encodes CDR1 SGHRS and CDR2 YFSETQ. The CDR3 DNA is TGCGCCAGCAGCTTGGGTTATAATAATGAAAAACTGTTTTTT. It specifies CASSLGYNNEKLFF.